This T cell receptor (beta chain) was sequenced for a study of HIV-infected patients and healthy controls. Regarding the study as a whole: CMV-associated CDR3s mostly grew nonsignificantly during therapy, while HIV-associated CDR3s declined significantly. Diversity differences between study cohorts were not due to their slight age and sex differences.

Reverse transcription used 450 to 500 ng RNA and constant-region primers for alpha and beta. Each of the alpha and beta chains got its own library through chain-specific third strand synthesis with indices. TCRdb called the 5' RACE reads again in MiXCR, with one record for every CDR3 protein. The sample yields about 8,600 distinct CDR3 sequences, around 9.3% seen once. This clonotype showed up many times. The antigen is not known. Follow-up blood was drawn about 14 weeks, roughly three months, after antiretroviral therapy began. Whole blood was used without fractionation, so all unsorted peripheral T cells were included. V lost 7 bases, J lost 3 bases, and 8 bases stayed unmatched. CDR1 MNHEY and CDR2 SVGEGT come from the germline V gene. This CDR3 is 15 amino acids long.

The chain recombines TRBV6-2 or TRBV6-3 with TRBJ2-7, with TRBD1 identical over 11 bases. The sample here was blood, taken during antiretroviral therapy. The clonotype originates from an adult with HIV infection. The CDR3 is CASNSAGTGGYEQYV. DNA for the CDR3: TGTGCCAGCAACTCAGCTGGGACAGGGGGCTACGAGCAGTACGTC.